Presented here are 17 T cell receptor beta chains from one specimen sequenced in a study of cytotoxic CD8 clonotypes in ibrutinib-treated CLL. TCRdb's copy holds only in-frame clones and misses some; the assay was immunoSEQ multiplex PCR. This table holds some 14,000 clones, approximately 52% found once. Here the sequenced sample was PBMCs, taken at an approximately 25-month disease-progression time point, from a patient treated with ibrutinib. Every receptor here comes from a human donor with chronic lymphocytic leukemia.

This clone was counted between two and nine times. The chain couples TRBV10-1 to TRBJ2-5, with 7 bases matching TRBD1. The germline CDR1 and CDR2 sequences are WNHNN and SYGVQD (reference sequence). The CDR3 is made up of 14 amino acids. V shed 6 bases and J 5 bases; nucleotides not matched to a gene: 9. CDR3 sequence (DNA): TGCGCCAGCAGCCTGGACAGGACGGGCGAGACCCAGTACTTC. This codes for CASSLDRTGETQYF.

V gene TRBV2 combines with J gene TRBJ2-3; D remains unclear. The V and J ends lost 2 bases and 1 base respectively, with 1 base between them. This CDR3 comprises 12 residues. Germline loops: CDR1 SNHLY, CDR2 FYNNEI. Written as DNA, the CDR3 is TGTGCCAGCAGTGAACGCACAGATACGCAGTATTTT. It codes for CASSERTDTQYF.

This clone turned up a few times. V usage is TRBV7-9 and J usage is TRBJ1-1; D gene ambiguous. Trimming removed 5 bases from V and 1 base from J, with 11 bases in between. Looked up from germline, CDR1 is SEHNR and CDR2 is FQNEAQ (reference sequence). The CDR3 contains 14 residues. The CDR3 DNA sequence: TGTGCCAGCAGCCCGACCCAGAGGAACACTGAAGCTTTCTTT. Protein sequence: CASSPTQRNTEAFF.

This clone was recorded at least ten times. The chain links TRBV6-5 to TRBJ2-2, with D perhaps being TRBD1 or TRBD2 (5 bases each). The germline V gene has CDR1 MNHEY and CDR2 SVGAGI. V lost 6 bases and J lost 13, with 21 bases in between. The CDR3 length is 14 residues. The CDR3 region is CASRDRDGPWGLFF. The CDR3 DNA reads as TGTGCCAGCAGAGACCGGGACGGACCTTGGGGGCTGTTTTTT.

The rearrangement joins TRBV29-1 to TRBJ2-5; the match to TRBD2 covers 12 bases. The CDR3 is 14 residues long. Germline CDR1 and CDR2: SQVTM and ANQGSEA. V gave up 8 bases and J gave up 6 bases; unmatched junction bases: 10. CDR3 in amino acids: CSYTSLAGGKTQYF. The DNA for the CDR3 is TGCAGCTATACCTCGCTAGCGGGGGGGAAGACCCAGTACTTC.

The chain couples TRBV6-1 to TRBJ2-7; the D gene is possibly TRBD2 (5 bases). Germline lookup yields CDR1 MNHNS and CDR2 SASEGT. V was shortened by 4 bases and J by 3 bases, with 13 bases between the two germline ends. The CDR3 consists of 14 residues. CDR3: CASSGTEVNYEQYF. The CDR3 nucleotides are TGTGCCAGCAGTGGGACGGAGGTTAACTACGAGCAGTACTTC.

This clone was seen a few times. The V and J genes are TRBV11-3 and TRBJ2-7; the D gene is possibly TRBD1 (5 bases). This CDR3 has 13 residues. Trimming cost V 5 bases and J 4 bases, with 12 bases left between them. Germline CDR1 reads SGHNT; CDR2 reads YENEEA. The CDR3 spells CASSDGDSYEQYF. The CDR3 coding sequence is TGTGCCAGCAGCGACGGAGACAGTTACGAGCAGTACTTC. The variable domain in full, with the rest retrieved from reference TRBV11-3 and TRBJ2-7, is EAGVVQSPRYKIIEKKQPVAFWCNPISGHNTLYWYLQNLGQGPELLIRYENEEAVDDSQLPKDRFSAERLKGVDSTLKIQPAELGDSAVYLCASSDGDSYEQYFGPGTRLTVT.

This clone was seen more than once but under ten times. The V and J genes are TRBV5-6 and TRBJ2-5; TRBD1 matches 8 bases. Germline loops: CDR1 SGHDT, CDR2 YYEEEE. V was pared by 1 base and J by 5 bases, with 7 bases of the junction left unmatched. The CDR3 runs 15 residues. The CDR3 sequence: CASSLTGTGLETQYF. CDR3 DNA: TGTGCCAGCAGCTTGACCGGGACAGGTCTGGAGACCCAGTACTTC.

This clone qualifies as medium-sized. The chain uses TRBV27 and TRBJ1-1; D may be TRBD1 (5 bases). This CDR3 spans 13 amino acids. Looked up from germline, CDR1 is MNHEY and CDR2 is SMNVEV (reference sequence). The V end was cut by 10 bases, the J end by 4 bases, with 16 bases between. For the CDR3, the DNA is TGTGCCACCTCATCAATGGGGGGCACTGAAGCTTTCTTT. Protein: CATSSMGGTEAFF.

Note on this clone: Other DNA sequences within the sample encode an identical CDR3. The CDR3 DNA sequence: TGTGCCAGCTCACCGACAGCGAGCTCTGGAAACACCATATATTTT. Protein: CASSPTASSGNTIYF. This chain joins TRBV18 and TRBJ1-3; perhaps TRBD1 as D (5 bases). CDR3 length: 15 residues. Germline V CDR1 and CDR2: KGHSH, LQKENI. V shed 3 bases and J shed 0 bases, with 9 bases lying between them.

This clone came up a few times. The gene calls are TRBV4-1 and TRBJ1-2, with D possibly TRBD1 on 5 matching bases. The CDR3 covers 14 residues. V gave up 1 base and J gave up 6 bases, with 12 bases separating them. Germline-derived CDR1 and CDR2 are MGHRA and YSYEKL. The CDR3 DNA reads TGCGCCAGCAGCCAAGGGCAGGGTGGTGATGGCTACACCTTC. As protein: CASSQGQGGDGYTF.

The chain has TRBV4-1 and TRBJ1-5; the D is unclear. The CDR3 is 13 residues long. V was cut by 0 bases and J by 6 bases, with 6 bases left in between. CDR1 is MGHRA, CDR2 YSYEKL, per germline. CDR3 sequence reads: CASSQDMAQPQHF. CDR3 in DNA: TGCGCCAGCAGCCAAGATATGGCTCAGCCCCAGCATTTT.

The chain couples TRBV6-1 to TRBJ1-5, with D unclear. The germline gives CDR1 MNHNS, CDR2 SASEGT. The CDR3 covers 10 residues. V dropped 3 bases and J dropped 10 bases, with 4 bases sitting between them. CDR3 amino acids: CASSEGPQHF. The CDR3 coding sequence is TGTGCCAGCAGTGAGGGACCCCAGCATTTT.

This clone occurred a few times. The rearrangement joins TRBV2 to TRBJ1-3, with D perhaps matching TRBD1 (5 bases). From germline, CDR1 is SNHLY and CDR2 FYNNEI. Trimming shortened V by 6 bases and J by 4 bases, and 16 bases separated the two germline ends. CDR3 length: 15 amino acids. The CDR3 sequence: CASSAQGFAGNTIYF. CDR3 in DNA: TGTGCCAGCAGCGCCCAGGGTTTCGCAGGAAACACCATATATTTT.

A few counts support this clone. The chain has TRBV5-1 and TRBJ1-2, with a possible D match to TRBD1 (6 bases). Per the germline V gene, CDR1 is SGHRS and CDR2 is YFSETQ. V was trimmed by 2 bases and J by 1 base, leaving 12 bases between them. The CDR3 length is 15 residues. CDR3 protein: CASSLLQGNNYGYTF. DNA for the CDR3: TGCGCCAGCAGCTTACTTCAGGGGAATAACTATGGCTACACCTTC.

The CDR3 protein is CASSSLGDTGELFF. In nucleotides, the CDR3 is TGTGCCAGCTCCTCCCTTGGGGATACCGGGGAGCTGTTTTTT. This chain joins TRBV27 and TRBJ2-2; D remains unclear. The CDR3 is 14 amino acids. The germline V gene has CDR1 MNHEY and CDR2 SMNVEV (reference sequence). V lost 8 bases and J lost 5, with 15 bases in between.

V and J are TRBV5-6 and TRBJ2-7; D unresolved. The CDR3 is 12 amino acids. V was clipped by 2 bases and J by 1 base, with 4 bases between them. Looked up from germline, CDR1 is SGHDT and CDR2 is YYEEEE. CDR3 DNA: TGTGCCAGCAGCTTTGGATCCTACGAGCAGTACTTC. Its protein is CASSFGSYEQYF.